This TCR beta chain is drawn from a study of T cell changes during pregnancy in multiple sclerosis. The table came from immunoSEQ multiplex PCR; TCRdb's copy has only in-frame clones and leaves some out. Among more than 55,000 clones listed, approximately 90% were seen once. V dropped 5 bases and J dropped 2 bases, with 14 bases sitting between them. This CDR3 comprises 15 residues. In germline, CDR1 is MNHEY, CDR2 SVGAGI. The clonotype comes from a female donor in good health, enrolled as a control in a pregnancy study. The material was peripheral blood, obtained after pregnancy. The chain has TRBV6-5 and TRBJ2-3, with TRBD2 as a possible D gene (6 bases). CDR3 nucleotide sequence: TGTGCCAGCAGTCGTCGGGACTCCTACACAGATACGCAGTATTTT. Its translation: CASSRRDSYTDTQYF.